The clone carrying this TCR beta chain was seen only once. Source study methods: Amplification from reference gene primers served as the basis for estimated nucleated cell counts. Repertoires were generated with immunoSEQ multiplex PCR, while TCRdb's copy carries only in-frame clones and drops some. The DNA was the basis for D and trimming; V, J and clone size are from that table. The sample holds 120,000 or so clones, approximately 80% seen once. This entry belongs to a study of blood T cell repertoires in COVID-19. For the study at large: Acute-phase and convalescent COVID-19 samples originated in the United States, Italy and Spain. In each case, the material was cDNA or gDNA derived from T cells, B-cell-depleted T cells, or PBMCs.

The origin of this receptor is a man between 65 and 85 years old with acute or convalescent COVID-19. Sequencing was performed on peripheral blood.

CDR3 in amino acids: CASSPGAYNEQFF. In nucleotides, the CDR3 is TGTGCCAGCAGTCCGGGGGCCTACAATGAGCAGTTCTTC. This chain connects TRBV28 to TRBJ2-1, with a possible D match to TRBD2 (6 bases). Germline CDR1 is MDHEN and CDR2 is SYDVKM. The CDR3 has 13 residues. Trimming removed 5 bases at V and 2 bases at J, with 7 bases between.